This T cell receptor beta chain is from a study of T cell clonotyping in hematopoietic cell transplantation. The time point was: recipient sample about 28 days before transplant, after cytoreduction. The CDR3 is 15 residues long. Trimming cost V 0 bases and J 0 bases, with 8 bases left between them. Per germline, CDR1 MNHEY and CDR2 SMNVEV (reference sequence). Method: immunoSEQ multiplex PCR; TCRdb's copy keeps in-frame clones and lacks some. Altogether approximately 5,000 clones are present, roughly 84% being singletons, with the ten largest covering approximately 4%. As concerns this clone: Its antigen is unknown.

Study outcomes and limitations: Graft donor and pretransplant recipient Inverse Simpson Index values predicted broader posttransplant TCR diversity.

The V call is TRBV27, the J call TRBJ1-2, with a weak D call TRBD1 (6 bases). The sample was peripheral blood mononuclear cells, taken before stem cell transplant. This clonotype originated in a man between 60 and 70 years old with acute myeloid leukemia. Some clones in this sample may be carry-over from other donors' samples. The CDR3 coding sequence is TGTGCCAGCAGTTTATCCGGGGGCGCTAACTATGGCTACACCTTC. Translation gives CASSLSGGANYGYTF.